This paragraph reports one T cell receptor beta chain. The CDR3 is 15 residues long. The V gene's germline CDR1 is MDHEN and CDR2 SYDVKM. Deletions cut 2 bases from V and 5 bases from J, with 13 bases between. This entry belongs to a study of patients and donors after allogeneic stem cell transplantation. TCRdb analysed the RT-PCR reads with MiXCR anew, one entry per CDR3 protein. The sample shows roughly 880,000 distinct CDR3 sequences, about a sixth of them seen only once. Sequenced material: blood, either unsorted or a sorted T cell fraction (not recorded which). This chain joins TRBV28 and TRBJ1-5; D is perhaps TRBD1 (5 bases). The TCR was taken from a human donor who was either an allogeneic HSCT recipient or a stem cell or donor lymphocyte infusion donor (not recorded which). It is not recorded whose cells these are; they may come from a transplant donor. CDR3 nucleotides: TGTGCCAGCAGTTTAGGAGGGGTCCGATATCAGCCCCAGCATTTT. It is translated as CASSLGGVRYQPQHF.